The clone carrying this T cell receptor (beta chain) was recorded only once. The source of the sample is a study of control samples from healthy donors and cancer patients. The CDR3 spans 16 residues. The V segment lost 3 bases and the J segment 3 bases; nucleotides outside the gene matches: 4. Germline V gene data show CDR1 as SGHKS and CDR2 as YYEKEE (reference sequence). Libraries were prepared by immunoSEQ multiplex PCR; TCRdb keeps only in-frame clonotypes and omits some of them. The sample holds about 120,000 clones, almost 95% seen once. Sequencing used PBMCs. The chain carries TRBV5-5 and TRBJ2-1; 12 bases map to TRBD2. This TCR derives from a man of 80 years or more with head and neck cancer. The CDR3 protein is CASSSKTSGGYNEQFF. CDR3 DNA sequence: TGTGCCAGCAGCTCCAAGACTAGCGGGGGCTACAATGAGCAGTTCTTC.